This entry concerns a single T cell receptor beta chain. Its antigen remains unidentified. Other DNA sequences in the same sample also yield this CDR3. Libraries were prepared by immunoSEQ multiplex PCR; TCRdb keeps only in-frame clonotypes and omits some of them. The sample has just over 150,000 clones, more than 75% seen once. The CDR3 contains 14 residues. Germline loops: CDR1 MDHEN, CDR2 SYDVKM. Deletions cut 2 bases from V and 4 bases from J, with 11 bases between. The source of the sample is a study of T cell responses to AZD1222 COVID-19 vaccine. Study-wide points: There were vaccine-associated CD4 TCRs across spike, dominant at 160-218 and 743-854. Most donors were white British, females outnumbered males, and clonal diversity was possibly underestimated. No repertoire was sampled before or during the peak T cell response, only after it. Spike-specific TCR repertoires showed rising breadth and depth after two AZD1222 doses.

The source of this sequence is an adult who received the AZD1222 COVID-19 vaccine. Sequencing used peripheral blood, obtained 28 days after the second AZD1222 dose. The chain couples TRBV28 to TRBJ2-5, with D perhaps TRBD1 (6 bases). CDR3 sequence reads: CASSLQGSGETQYF. The CDR3 DNA sequence: TGTGCCAGCAGTTTACAGGGGTCCGGAGAGACCCAGTACTTC.